This T cell receptor beta chain was sequenced in a study of cytomegalovirus exposure and HLA in healthy donors. At the level of the study: The 120 or so validation repertoires and the roughly 690 first-cohort repertoires shared a platform, a later analysis reported. Study-wide findings and caveats: Testing in vitro showed a few CMV-associated chains specific for CMV antigens. For cytomegalovirus status, the classifier reportedly gave diagnoses with high specificity and sensitivity.

With 4 bases clipped from V and 0 bases from J, the junction kept 8 bases outside the gene matches. Per germline, CDR1 MNHEY and CDR2 SMNVEV (reference sequence). This CDR3 has 17 residues. Sequenced by immunoSEQ multiplex PCR; TCRdb stores in-frame clones only, minus some. Counted here are 150,000 to 200,000 clones, 86% occurring once; the ten biggest clones make up roughly 1.5%. As regards this clone: The antigen is undetermined.

This clonotype was sampled from a woman aged 18-30 years in good health and CMV-seronegative. Sequencing was performed on PBMCs. The genes are TRBV27 and TRBJ1-2, with TRBD1 matching over 10 bases. CDR3 nucleotide sequence: TGTGCCAGCAGTTCGATGGACAGGGGGGCGCCTAACTATGGCTACACCTTC. Translating gives CASSSMDRGAPNYGYTF.